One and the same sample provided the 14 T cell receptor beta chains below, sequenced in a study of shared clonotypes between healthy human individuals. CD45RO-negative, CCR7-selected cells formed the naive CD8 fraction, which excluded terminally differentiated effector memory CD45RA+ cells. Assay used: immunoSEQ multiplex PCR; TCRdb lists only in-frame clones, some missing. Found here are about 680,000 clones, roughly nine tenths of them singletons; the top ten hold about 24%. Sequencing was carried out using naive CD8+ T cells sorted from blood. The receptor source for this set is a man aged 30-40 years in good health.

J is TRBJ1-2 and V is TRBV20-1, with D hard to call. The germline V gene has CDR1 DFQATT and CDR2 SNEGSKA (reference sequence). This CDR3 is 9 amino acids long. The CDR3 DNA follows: TGCAGCGGATCTGGAGGCTACACCTTC. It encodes CSGSGGYTF.

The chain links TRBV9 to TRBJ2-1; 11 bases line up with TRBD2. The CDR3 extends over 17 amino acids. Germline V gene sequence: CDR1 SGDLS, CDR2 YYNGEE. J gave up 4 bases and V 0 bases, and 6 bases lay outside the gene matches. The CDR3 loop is CASSVAKGTSGYNEQFF. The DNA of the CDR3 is TGTGCCAGCAGCGTAGCTAAGGGGACTAGCGGATACAATGAGCAGTTCTTC. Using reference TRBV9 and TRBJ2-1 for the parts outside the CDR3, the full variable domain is DSGVTQTPKHLITATGQRVTLRCSPRSGDLSVYWYQQSLDQGLQFLIQYYNGEERAKGNILERFSAQQFPDLHSELNLSSLELGDSALYFCASSVAKGTSGYNEQFFGPGTRLTVL.

The CDR3, as DNA: TGTGCCAGTAGTCCACGACTAGCGGCAACCTACGAGCAGTACTTC. Amino acids: CASSPRLAATYEQYF. J is TRBJ2-7 and V is TRBV19; 9 nucleotides match TRBD2. Germline V gives CDR1 LNHDA, CDR2 SQIVND (reference sequence). CDR3 length: 15 residues. Trimming at V came to 5 bases and at J to 2 bases, leaving 7 bases not matched to a gene.

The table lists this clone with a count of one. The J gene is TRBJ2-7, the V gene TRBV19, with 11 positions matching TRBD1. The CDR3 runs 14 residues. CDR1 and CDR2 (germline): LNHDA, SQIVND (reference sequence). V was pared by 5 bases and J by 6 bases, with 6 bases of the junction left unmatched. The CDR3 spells CASSLGQGVLEQYF. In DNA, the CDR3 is TGTGCCAGTAGTTTGGGACAGGGGGTTCTCGAGCAGTACTTC. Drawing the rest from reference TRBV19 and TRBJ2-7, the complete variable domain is DGGITQSPKYLFRKEGQNVTLSCEQNLNHDAMYWYRQDPGQGLRLIYYSQIVNDFQKGDIAEGYSVSREKKESFPLTVTSAQKNPTAFYLCASSLGQGVLEQYFGPGTRLTVT.

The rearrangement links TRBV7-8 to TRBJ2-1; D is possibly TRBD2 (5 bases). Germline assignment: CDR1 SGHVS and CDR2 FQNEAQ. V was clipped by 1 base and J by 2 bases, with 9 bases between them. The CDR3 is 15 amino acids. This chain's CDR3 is CASSLEAGPYNEQFF. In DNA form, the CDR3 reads TGTGCCAGCAGCTTAGAGGCGGGCCCCTACAATGAGCAGTTCTTC.

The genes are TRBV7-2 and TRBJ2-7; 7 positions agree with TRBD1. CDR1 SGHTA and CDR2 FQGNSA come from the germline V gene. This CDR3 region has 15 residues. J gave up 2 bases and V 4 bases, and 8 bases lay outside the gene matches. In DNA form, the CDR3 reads TGTGCCAGCAGCTCCGGGACAGTATCGACCTACGAGCAGTACTTC. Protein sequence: CASSSGTVSTYEQYF.

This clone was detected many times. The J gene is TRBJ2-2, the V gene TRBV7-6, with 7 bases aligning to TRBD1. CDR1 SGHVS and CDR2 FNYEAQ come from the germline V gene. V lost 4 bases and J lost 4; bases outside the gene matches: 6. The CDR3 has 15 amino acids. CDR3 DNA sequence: TGTGCCAGCAGCTGGGAACAGGGGACCACCGGGGAGCTGTTTTTT. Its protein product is CASSWEQGTTGELFF.

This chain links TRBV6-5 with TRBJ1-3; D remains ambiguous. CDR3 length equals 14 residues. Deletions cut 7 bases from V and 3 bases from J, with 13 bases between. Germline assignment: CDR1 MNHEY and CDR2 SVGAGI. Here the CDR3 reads CASTRTAIGNTIYF. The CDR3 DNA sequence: TGTGCCAGCACAAGAACAGCAATTGGAAACACCATATATTTT.

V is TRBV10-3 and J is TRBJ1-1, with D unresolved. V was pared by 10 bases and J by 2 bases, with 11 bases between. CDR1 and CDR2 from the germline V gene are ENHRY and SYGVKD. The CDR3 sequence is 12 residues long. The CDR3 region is CASRVSNTEAFF. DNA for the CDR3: TGTGCCAGCAGAGTATCTAACACTGAAGCTTTCTTT.

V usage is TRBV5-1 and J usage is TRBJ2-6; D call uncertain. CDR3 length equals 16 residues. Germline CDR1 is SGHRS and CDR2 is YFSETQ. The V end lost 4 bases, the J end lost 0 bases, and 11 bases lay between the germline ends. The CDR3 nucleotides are TGCGCCAGCAGCGGGTCCCTCAACTCTGGGGCCAACGTCCTGACTTTC. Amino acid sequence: CASSGSLNSGANVLTF. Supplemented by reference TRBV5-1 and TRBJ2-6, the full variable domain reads KAGVTQTPRYLIKTRGQQVTLSCSPISGHRSVSWYQQTPGQGLQFLFEYFSETQRNKGNFPGRFSGRQFSNSRSEMNVSTLELGDSALYLCASSGSLNSGANVLTFGAGSRLTVL.

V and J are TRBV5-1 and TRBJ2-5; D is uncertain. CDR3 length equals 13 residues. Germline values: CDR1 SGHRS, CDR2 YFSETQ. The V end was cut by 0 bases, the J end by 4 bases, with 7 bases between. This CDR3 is CASSLALGETQYF. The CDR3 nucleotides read TGCGCCAGCAGCTTGGCCCTTGGAGAGACCCAGTACTTC.

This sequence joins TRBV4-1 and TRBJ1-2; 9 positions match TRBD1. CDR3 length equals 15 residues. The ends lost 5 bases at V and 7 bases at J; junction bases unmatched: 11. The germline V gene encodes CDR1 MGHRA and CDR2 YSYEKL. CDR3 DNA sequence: TGCGCCAGCAGCGTGCGACAGGGACAGGGAGTTGGCTACACCTTC. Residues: CASSVRQGQGVGYTF.

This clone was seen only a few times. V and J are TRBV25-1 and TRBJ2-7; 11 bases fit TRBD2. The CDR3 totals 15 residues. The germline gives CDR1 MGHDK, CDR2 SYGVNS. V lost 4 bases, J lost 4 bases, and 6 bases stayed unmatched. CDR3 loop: CASSATSGSWYEQYF. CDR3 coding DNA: TGTGCCAGCAGTGCCACTAGCGGGAGTTGGTACGAGCAGTACTTC.

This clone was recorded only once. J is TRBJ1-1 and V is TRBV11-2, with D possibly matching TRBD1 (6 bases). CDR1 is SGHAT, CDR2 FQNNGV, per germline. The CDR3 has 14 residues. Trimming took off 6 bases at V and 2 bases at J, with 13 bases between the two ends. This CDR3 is CASRRDTINTEAFF. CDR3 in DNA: TGTGCCAGCAGACGGGACACTATCAACACTGAAGCTTTCTTT.